Listed below are T cell receptor beta chains from one sample, sequenced in a study of blood T cell repertoires in COVID-19. TCRdb keeps only in-frame clones here, not all; method: immunoSEQ multiplex PCR. Of about half a million clones listed, roughly 89% are singletons. Sequencing was performed on peripheral blood. The receptors shown here come from a young man with COVID-19, enrolled during active disease. CDR3s include the opening cysteine and the closing phenylalanine or tryptophan. The order of the fields is clone size, J gene, D gene, V gene, CDR3 protein, CDR3 DNA. The D gene is left open where the match is weak. Clone size is given for some rows only: seen once, a few or many times, or a class if the clone is expanded.

-,TRBJ1-1,-,TRBV2,CASSRTVNTEAFF,TGTGCCAGCAGTAGAACAGTGAACACTGAAGCTTTCTTT
-,TRBJ1-2,-,TRBV29-1,CSAPPPAGRGGYTF,TGCAGCGCACCCCCTCCGGCAGGGCGAGGTGGCTACACCTTC
-,TRBJ1-2,-,TRBV18,CASSPLQGSGYTF,TGTGCCAGCTCACCACTACAGGGATCTGGCTACACCTTC
-,TRBJ2-7,-,TRBV5-1,CASSPGDHSYEQYF,TGCGCCAGCAGCCCGGGGGACCACTCCTACGAGCAGTACTTC
-,TRBJ2-5,-,TRBV18,CASSSLPRGGETQYF,TGTGCCAGCTCATCCCTTCCTAGGGGTGGCGAGACCCAGTACTTC
-,TRBJ2-2,-,TRBV10-2,CASTGEGGGTGELFF,TGCGCCAGCACTGGGGAAGGGGGTGGTACCGGGGAGCTGTTTTTT
-,TRBJ2-3,TRBD2,TRBV6-2/TRBV6-3,CASSYSRLSSGTTDTQYF,TGTGCCAGCAGTTACTCGAGGCTGTCTAGCGGGACCACAGATACGCAGTATTTT
-,TRBJ2-1,TRBD2,TRBV4-1,CASSQVGTSGSHEQFF,TGCGCCAGCAGCCAAGTGGGGACTAGCGGGAGTCATGAGCAGTTCTTC
-,TRBJ2-1,TRBD2,TRBV9,CASSVEPRTSGNGEQFF,TGTGCCAGCAGCGTCGAGCCTAGGACTAGCGGGAACGGGGAGCAGTTCTTC
-,TRBJ2-7,TRBD2,TRBV15,CATSRALAGGPLEQYF,TGTGCCACCAGCAGAGCACTAGCGGGAGGTCCCTTAGAGCAGTACTTC
-,TRBJ2-4,-,TRBV28,CATSLAKNIQYF,TGTGCCACCAGTCTAGCTAAAAACATTCAGTACTTC
-,TRBJ1-1,-,TRBV10-1,CASSESTNRETEAFF,TGCGCCAGCAGTGAGTCCACTAACAGGGAAACTGAAGCTTTCTTT
-,TRBJ1-2,-,TRBV5-1,CASREGGSYTF,TGCGCCAGCCGGGAGGGCGGTAGCTACACCTTC
-,TRBJ1-1,TRBD1,TRBV29-1,CSVAMLGTGWNTEAFF,TGCAGCGTTGCGATGTTGGGGACAGGGTGGAACACTGAAGCTTTCTTT
-,TRBJ2-3,TRBD1,TRBV3-1/TRBV3-2,CASSQIKGANSVDTQYF,TGTGCCAGCAGCCAAATAAAGGGGGCGAATAGTGTAGATACGCAGTATTTT
-,TRBJ2-1,TRBD1,TRBV6-1,CASSDRGGEQFF,TGTGCCAGCAGTGATAGAGGGGGCGAGCAGTTCTTC
-,TRBJ2-3,-,TRBV7-9,CASSPGQRSSTDTQYF,TGTGCCAGCAGCCCAGGACAGCGGTCTAGCACAGATACGCAGTATTTT
-,TRBJ2-3,TRBD2,TRBV4-2,CASSHRSGGRETDTQYF,TGTGCCAGCAGCCACCGATCGGGGGGTAGGGAAACAGATACGCAGTATTTT
once,TRBJ2-2,TRBD1,TRBV7-8,CASLFGTANTGELFF,TGTGCCAGCTTATTCGGGACAGCGAACACCGGGGAGCTGTTTTTT
-,TRBJ2-1,TRBD1,TRBV19,CASRPSGTVGISSYNEQFF,TGTGCCAGTAGACCGTCTGGGACAGTGGGGATTAGCTCCTACAATGAGCAGTTCTTC
-,TRBJ2-3,-,TRBV6-5,CASSYIGGTDTQYF,TGTGCCAGCAGTTACATCGGGGGCACAGATACGCAGTATTTT
once,TRBJ2-6,-,TRBV2,CASMVSGASGANVLTF,TGTGCCAGCATGGTTAGCGGAGCCTCTGGGGCCAACGTCCTGACTTTC
-,TRBJ1-2,-,TRBV9,CASSVGNSPGYGYTF,TGTGCCAGCAGCGTAGGGAACAGCCCTGGCTATGGCTACACCTTC
-,TRBJ2-7,-,TRBV25-1,CASSGGHWLYF,TGTGCCAGCAGTGGGGGACACTGGCTCTACTTC
-,TRBJ1-3,-,TRBV4-1,CASSQDAGPNTIYF,TGCGCCAGCAGCCAAGATGCGGGGCCGAACACCATATATTTT
-,TRBJ2-1,-,TRBV4-1,CASSQDIASGVYNEQFF,TGCGCCAGCAGCCAAGATATCGCGTCAGGGGTCTACAATGAGCAGTTCTTC
-,TRBJ1-1,TRBD1,TRBV7-9,CASRPGGAAEAFF,TGTGCCAGCAGGCCAGGGGGAGCCGCTGAAGCTTTCTTT
-,TRBJ2-1,TRBD2,TRBV24-1,CATSDAGLEQFF,TGTGCCACCAGTGATGCGGGACTAGAGCAGTTCTTC
-,TRBJ2-7,-,TRBV24-1,CAYKRAEQYF,TGTGCCTATAAGAGGGCCGAGCAGTACTTC
-,TRBJ2-7,-,TRBV23-1,CASIPSSYEQYF,TGCGCCAGCATCCCCAGCTCCTACGAGCAGTACTTC
once,TRBJ1-5,-,TRBV6-2/TRBV6-3,CASSYPGSGQPQHF,TGTGCCAGCAGTTACCCTGGATCGGGTCAGCCCCAGCATTTT
-,TRBJ2-3,TRBD2,TRBV11-3,CASSLGTSGFEGGDTQYF,TGTGCCAGCAGCCTAGGGACTAGCGGCTTCGAGGGGGGAGATACGCAGTATTTT
-,TRBJ1-1,-,TRBV19,CASSPSGMYTEAFF,TGTGCCAGTAGTCCGTCAGGGATGTACACTGAAGCTTTCTTT